The rows below give T cell receptor beta chains drawn from one sample of a study of metastatic and nonmetastatic thyroid tumors. TCRdb recomputed clones from the PCR reads via MiXCR. The data show some 32,000 clones, about 20% seen once. The sequencing sample was made of blood. These receptors were taken from a female donor with papillary thyroid cancer or a benign thyroid nodule (not recorded which). Some clones in this sample may be carry-over from other donors' samples. CDR3s include the opening cysteine and the closing phenylalanine or tryptophan. D genes are given only for firm matches. Clone size is not always given. Where it is, it says once, few, many or a class for expanded clones.

D gene	clone size	J gene	V gene	CDR3 protein	CDR3 DNA
-	-	TRBJ2-6	TRBV12-3/TRBV12-4	CASRLSSGANVLTF	TGTGCCAGCAGGTTAAGCTCTGGGGCCAACGTCCTGACTTTC
-	many	TRBJ1-2	TRBV19	CASSRTALGGYTF	TGTGCCAGTAGTAGGACCGCGCTTGGTGGCTACACCTTC
-	-	TRBJ2-2	TRBV5-1	CASSLEGGLPGAGELFF	TGCGCCAGCAGCTTGGAGGGCGGACTCCCAGGAGCCGGGGAGCTGTTTTTT
-	many	TRBJ1-2	TRBV15	CATSRDLVDHYGYTF	TGTGCCACCAGCAGAGATCTAGTAGACCACTATGGCTACACCTTC
TRBD1	few	TRBJ2-2	TRBV9	CASSVVGQGSGELFF	TGTGCCAGCAGCGTAGTGGGACAGGGGTCCGGGGAGCTGTTTTTT
TRBD1	-	TRBJ1-2	TRBV19	CASSQDRTYGYTF	TGTGCCAGTAGTCAGGACAGGACCTATGGCTACACCTTC
-	many	TRBJ2-1	TRBV6-2/TRBV6-3	CASRPRQVGNEQFF	TGTGCCAGCAGACCCAGACAGGTGGGGAATGAGCAGTTCTTC
-	-	TRBJ2-7	TRBV28	CASSTDGPGHLYDQYF	TGTGCCAGCAGCACAGACGGACCGGGACATCTTTACGACCAGTACTTC
-	many	TRBJ2-2	TRBV19	CASSTHPGELFF	TGTGCCAGTAGTACTCACCCCGGGGAGCTGTTTTTT
-	-	TRBJ1-5	TRBV10-3	CATAGNNQPQHF	TGTGCCACGGCCGGGAACAATCAGCCCCAGCATTTT
-	medium-sized	TRBJ2-2	TRBV6-4	CASSDSAQGQTGELFF	TGTGCCAGCAGTGACTCCGCTCAGGGCCAAACCGGGGAGCTGTTTTTT
-	-	TRBJ2-3	TRBV11-3	CASSFGSGVGTDTQYF	TGTGCCAGCAGCTTTGGTTCGGGAGTGGGCACAGATACGCAGTATTTT
TRBD1	many	TRBJ1-1	TRBV6-1	CASKGQGITEAFF	TGTGCCAGCAAAGGACAGGGTATAACTGAAGCTTTCTTT
-	many	TRBJ1-2	TRBV28	CASSTTRRRNYGYTF	TGTGCCAGCAGCACAACCAGGAGGAGGAACTATGGCTACACCTTC
-	many	TRBJ1-1	TRBV10-2	CASSVTAAMNTEAFF	TGCGCCAGCAGTGTAACAGCCGCGATGAACACTGAAGCTTTCTTT
TRBD2	few	TRBJ2-2	TRBV2	CASTRGEVKTGELFF	TGTGCCAGCACCCGGGGGGAGGTAAAAACCGGGGAGCTGTTTTTT
TRBD1	many	TRBJ2-5	TRBV19	CASSRDSLYQETQYF	TGTGCCAGTAGCCGGGACAGCCTATACCAAGAGACCCAGTACTTC
-	many	TRBJ2-2	TRBV6-4	CASSERDSGTGELFF	TGTGCCAGCAGTGAGCGGGACTCGGGGACCGGGGAGCTGTTTTTT
TRBD2	-	TRBJ2-7	TRBV11-2	CASSLGSGRYYEQYF	TGTGCCAGCAGCTTAGGTAGCGGGAGGTACTACGAGCAGTACTTC
-	-	TRBJ2-1	TRBV5-1	CASSSSGDPNEQFF	TGCGCCAGCAGCTCCTCGGGGGACCCCAATGAGCAGTTCTTC
TRBD1	-	TRBJ2-7	TRBV20-1	CSALSDRATYEQYF	TGCAGTGCTCTAAGCGACAGGGCCACCTACGAGCAGTACTTC
-	many	TRBJ1-3	TRBV30	CAWSVGGPGRNTIYF	TGTGCCTGGAGTGTCGGTGGGCCAGGGCGGAACACCATATATTTT